This TCR beta chain emerged from a study of blood T cell repertoires in COVID-19. Across the whole study: Specimens from acute and convalescent COVID-19 originated in the United States, Italy and Spain. The analysed material was cDNA or gDNA that came from T cells, B-cell-depleted T cells, or PBMCs.

In the original analysis: Estimates of nucleated cell counts were drawn from the amplification of reference gene primers. Only in-frame clones appear in the TCRdb table, and some are missing; sequencing was by immunoSEQ multiplex PCR. The D gene and trimming were derived from the DNA, and the V and J assignments and clone size from that table. The sample lists approximately 63,000 clones, around 80% occurring once. The germline gives CDR1 SNHLY, CDR2 FYNNEI. V trimming: 4 bases; J trimming: 9 bases; junction bases outside the gene matches: 9. This CDR3 is 15 amino acids long. The sample was peripheral blood. The V and J genes are TRBV2 and TRBJ2-3; 11 bases fit TRBD2. The TCR originated in a woman aged 70-85 years with acute or convalescent COVID-19. The CDR3 protein is CASSVSGGAFMTQYF. In DNA, the CDR3 is TGTGCCAGCAGTGTTAGCGGGGGGGCCTTTATGACGCAGTATTTT. The complete variable domain, with remaining parts taken from reference TRBV2 and TRBJ2-3, reads EPEVTQTPSHQVTQMGQEVILRCVPISNHLYFYWYRQILGQKVEFLVSFYNNEISEKSEIFDDQFSVERPDGSNFTLKIRSTKLEDSAMYFCASSVSGGAFMTQYFGPGTRLTVL.